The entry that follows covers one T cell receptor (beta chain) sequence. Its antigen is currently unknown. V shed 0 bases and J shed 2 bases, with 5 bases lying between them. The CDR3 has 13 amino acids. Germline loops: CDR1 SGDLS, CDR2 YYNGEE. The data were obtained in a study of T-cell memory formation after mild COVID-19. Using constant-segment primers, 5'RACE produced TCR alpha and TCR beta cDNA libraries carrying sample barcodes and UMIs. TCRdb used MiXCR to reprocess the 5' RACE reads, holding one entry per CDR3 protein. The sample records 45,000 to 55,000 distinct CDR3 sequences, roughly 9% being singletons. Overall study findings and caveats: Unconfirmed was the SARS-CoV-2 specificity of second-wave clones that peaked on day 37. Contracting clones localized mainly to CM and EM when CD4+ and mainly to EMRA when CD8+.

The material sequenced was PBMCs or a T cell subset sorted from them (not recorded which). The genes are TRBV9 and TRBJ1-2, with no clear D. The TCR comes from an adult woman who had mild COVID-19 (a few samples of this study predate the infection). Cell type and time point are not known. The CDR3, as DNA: TGTGCCAGCAGCGTAGACGGCAACTATGGCTACACCTTC. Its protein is CASSVDGNYGYTF.